This T cell receptor beta chain derives from a study of metastatic and nonmetastatic thyroid tumors. Study-wide results and caveats: It was reportedly found that TCR beta diversity was significantly higher in malignant thyroid tumors than in benign nodules, a difference seen in both blood and tumor samples.

Trimming removed 0 bases from V and 8 bases from J, with 26 bases in between. CDR1 is MNHEY and CDR2 is SVGEGT in the germline V gene. The CDR3 consists of 19 residues. Each patient went into thyroid surgery without having received any treatment. In the original processing: Construction of a distant-metastasis classifier for papillary thyroid cancer relied on CDR3 differences across clinicopathological groups. Using MiXCR, TCRdb reanalyzed the PCR reads. TCRdb's processing, not the authors' own work, is the source of the V and J calls. The sample shows roughly 58,000 clones, just over 4% of them seen only once. There are a few counts of this clone. Its antigen is still unknown.

The genes are TRBV6-2 or TRBV6-3 and TRBJ2-1, with D uncertain. The TCR comes from a female donor with papillary thyroid cancer or a benign thyroid nodule (not recorded which). Some clones in this sample may be carry-over from other donors' samples. The source material was blood. The CDR3 nucleotides are TGTGCCAGCAGTTACTCGACTGCAGGTCTGGCGGTGCTAGTCGATGAGCAGTTCTTC. Its protein product is CASSYSTAGLAVLVDEQFF.